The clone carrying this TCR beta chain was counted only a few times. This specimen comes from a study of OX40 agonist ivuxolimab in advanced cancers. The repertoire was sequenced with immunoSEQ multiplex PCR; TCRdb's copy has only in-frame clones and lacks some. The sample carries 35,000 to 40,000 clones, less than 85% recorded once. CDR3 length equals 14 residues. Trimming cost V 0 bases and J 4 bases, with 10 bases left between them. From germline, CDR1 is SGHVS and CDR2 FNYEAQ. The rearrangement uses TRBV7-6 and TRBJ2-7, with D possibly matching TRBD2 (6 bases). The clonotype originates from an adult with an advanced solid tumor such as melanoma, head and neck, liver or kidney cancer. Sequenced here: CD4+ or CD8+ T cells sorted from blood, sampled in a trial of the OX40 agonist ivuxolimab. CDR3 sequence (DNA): TGTGCCAGCAGCTTAGCGGGGGGACTTTACGAGCAGTACTTC. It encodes CASSLAGGLYEQYF.